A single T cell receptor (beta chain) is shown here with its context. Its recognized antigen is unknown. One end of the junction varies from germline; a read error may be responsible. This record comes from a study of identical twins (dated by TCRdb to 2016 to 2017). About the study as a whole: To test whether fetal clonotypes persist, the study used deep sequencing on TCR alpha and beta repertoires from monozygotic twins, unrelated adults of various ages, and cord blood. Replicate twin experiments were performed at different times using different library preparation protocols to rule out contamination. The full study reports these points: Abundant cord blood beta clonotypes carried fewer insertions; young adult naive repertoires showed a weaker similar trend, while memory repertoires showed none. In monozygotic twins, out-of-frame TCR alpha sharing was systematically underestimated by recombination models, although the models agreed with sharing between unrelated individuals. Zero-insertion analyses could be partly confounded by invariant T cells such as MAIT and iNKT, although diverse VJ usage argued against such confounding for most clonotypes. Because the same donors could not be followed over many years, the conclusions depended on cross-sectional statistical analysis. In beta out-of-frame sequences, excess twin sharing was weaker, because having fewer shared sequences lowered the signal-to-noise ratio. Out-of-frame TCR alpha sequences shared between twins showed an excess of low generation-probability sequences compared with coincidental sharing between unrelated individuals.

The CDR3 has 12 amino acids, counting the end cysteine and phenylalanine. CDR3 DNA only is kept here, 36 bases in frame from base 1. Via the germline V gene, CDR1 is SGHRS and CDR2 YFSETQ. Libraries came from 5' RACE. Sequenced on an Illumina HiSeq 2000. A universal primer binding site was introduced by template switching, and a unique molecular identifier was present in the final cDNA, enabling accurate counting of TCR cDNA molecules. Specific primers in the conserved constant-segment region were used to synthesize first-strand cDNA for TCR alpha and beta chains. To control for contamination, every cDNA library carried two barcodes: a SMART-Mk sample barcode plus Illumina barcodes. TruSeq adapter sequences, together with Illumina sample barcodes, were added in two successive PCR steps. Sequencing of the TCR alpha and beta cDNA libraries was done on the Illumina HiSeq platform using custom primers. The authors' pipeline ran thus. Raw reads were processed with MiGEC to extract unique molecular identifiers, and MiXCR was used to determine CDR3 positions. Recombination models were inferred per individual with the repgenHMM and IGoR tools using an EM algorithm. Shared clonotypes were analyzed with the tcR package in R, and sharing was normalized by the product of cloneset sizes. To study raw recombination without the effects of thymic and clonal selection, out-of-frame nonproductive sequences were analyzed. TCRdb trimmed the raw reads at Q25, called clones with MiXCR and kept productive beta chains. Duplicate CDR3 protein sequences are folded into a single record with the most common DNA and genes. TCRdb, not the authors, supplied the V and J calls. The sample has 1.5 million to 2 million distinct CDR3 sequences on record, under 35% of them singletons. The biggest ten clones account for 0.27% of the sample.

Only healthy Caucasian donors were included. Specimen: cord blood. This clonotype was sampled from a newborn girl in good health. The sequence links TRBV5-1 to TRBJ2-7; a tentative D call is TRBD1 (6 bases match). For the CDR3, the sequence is CAGSLTGFEQYF. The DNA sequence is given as TGCGCCGGCAGCTTGACAGGATTTGAGCAGTACTTC.